One and the same sample provided the 27 T cell receptor beta chains below, sequenced in a study of blood T cells in healthy people across ages. Alongside a J-beta primer mix, a sample-barcoded 5' primer served in a second PCR lasting roughly 7 to 11 cycles. Via MiXCR, TCRdb re-called the 5' RACE reads, giving one row per CDR3 protein. The table lists more than 1.4 million distinct CDR3 sequences, 40% to 50% of them singletons, with roughly 8.2% in the top ten. The sample was blood. Receptors originate from a woman between 18 and 29 years old in good health.

This clonotype was seen a handful of times. The chain joins TRBV21-1 to TRBJ1-2; TRBD1 is the table's D call, not checked against the DNA. TRBV21-1 is classified as a pseudogene. This CDR3 is 16 amino acids long. CDR3 amino acids: CASSKGRFAPFYGYTF. DNA of the CDR3: TGTGCCAGCAGCAAAGGGCGGTTTGCCCCCTTTTATGGCTACACCTTC.

There are a few counts of this clonotype. This rearrangement joins TRBV6-1 to TRBJ1-2; 11 bases are a match to TRBD1. V lost 7 bases and J lost 6; bases outside the gene matches: 4. CDR3 length equals 13 residues. CDR1 and CDR2 (germline): MNHNS, SASEGT. CDR3 bases: TGTGCCAGCACCGAGGGACAGGGGGATGGCTACACCTTC. Amino acid sequence: CASTEGQGDGYTF.

This chain connects TRBV11-2 to TRBJ2-2, with D possibly TRBD1 on 6 matching bases. Between the trimmed V and J ends, which lost 4 bases and 4 bases, there was a span of 10 bases. This CDR3 is 14 amino acids long. CDR1 SGHAT and CDR2 FQNNGV come from the germline V gene. The CDR3, as DNA: TGTGCCAGCAGCTCCGGGACATTCACCGGGGAGCTGTTTTTT. Its protein product is CASSSGTFTGELFF.

The rearrangement uses TRBV27 and TRBJ2-7; 12 nucleotides match TRBD2. CDR1 is MNHEY, CDR2 SMNVEV, per germline (reference sequence). This CDR3 comprises 17 residues. Trimming took 5 bases from V and 0 from J; bases not matched to a gene: 8. The CDR3 loop is CASSPRTSGVSSYEQYF. For the CDR3, the DNA is TGTGCCAGCAGTCCTAGGACTAGCGGGGTGAGCTCCTACGAGCAGTACTTC.

This chain uses TRBV3-1 with TRBJ2-7; 7 nucleotides agree with TRBD2. With 4 bases clipped from V and 1 base from J, the junction kept 4 bases outside the gene matches. From germline, CDR1 is LGHDT and CDR2 YNNKEL (reference sequence). The CDR3 totals 14 residues. CDR3 residues: CASSPGTISYEQYF. In DNA, the CDR3 is TGTGCCAGCAGCCCGGGGACTATATCCTACGAGCAGTACTTC.

Of note for this clonotype: Its ends do not fully match the called genes, so a read error is possible. The chain joins TRBV15 to TRBJ2-3; 8 bases line up with TRBD1. The germline CDR1 and CDR2 sequences are LNHNV and YYDKDF (reference sequence). The CDR3 loop spans 17 amino acids. The CDR3: CTTSNPFRDRSTDTQYF. The CDR3 DNA is TGTACCACCAGCAACCCGTTCCGGGACAGGAGCACAGATACGCAGTATTTT. Supplemented by reference TRBV15 and TRBJ2-3, the full variable domain reads DAMVIQNPRYQVTQFGKPVTLSCSQTLNHNVMYWYQQKSSQAPKLLFHYYDKDFNNEADTPDNFQSRRPNTSFCFLDIRSPGLGDTAMYLCTTSNPFRDRSTDTQYFGPGTRLTVL.

The rearrangement uses TRBV11-2 and TRBJ2-7, with 7 nucleotides matching TRBD2. The CDR3 sequence is 15 residues long. V was clipped by 0 bases and J by 4 bases; unmatched bases: 6. The germline gives CDR1 SGHAT, CDR2 FQNNGV. In DNA form, the CDR3 reads TGTGCCAGCAGCTTAGAGAATCTTAGCGGGTACGAGCAGTACTTC. Its translation is CASSLENLSGYEQYF.

A word on this clonotype: One junction end does not reproduce the germline sequence, and a read error may be involved. The V call is TRBV3-1, the J call TRBJ2-1; 11 nucleotides align to TRBD2. The germline gives CDR1 LGHDT, CDR2 YNNKEL (reference sequence). This CDR3 region has 16 residues. The CDR3 spells CTSSQKLAGVDNEQFF. DNA for the CDR3: TGTACCAGCAGCCAAAAACTAGCGGGAGTGGACAATGAGCAGTTCTTC.

The chain carries TRBV5-1 and TRBJ2-1, with 8 bases aligning to TRBD2. V trimming: 4 bases; J trimming: 8 bases; junction bases outside the gene matches: 8. Germline values: CDR1 SGHRS, CDR2 YFSETQ. This CDR3 is built from 14 residues. The CDR3 nucleotides read TGCGCCAGCAGCCAGCGGGGACTAGGTGATGAGCAGTTCTTC. It is translated as CASSQRGLGDEQFF.

The chain has TRBV7-9 and TRBJ2-7, with 10 bases that match TRBD1. CDR1 is SEHNR, CDR2 FQNEAQ, per germline (reference sequence). The CDR3 length is 13 residues. The ends lost 3 bases at V and 5 bases at J; junction bases unmatched: 1. The CDR3 DNA is TGTGCCAGCAGCTTCGGACAGGGGGACGAGCAGTACTTC. Residues: CASSFGQGDEQYF.

This clonotype came up a few times. The genes are TRBV20-1 and TRBJ2-1; D is perhaps TRBD1 or TRBD2 (5 bases each). V lost 6 bases and J lost 0, with 15 bases in between. This CDR3 is built from 15 residues. Germline V gene data show CDR1 as DFQATT and CDR2 as SNEGSKA (reference sequence). The CDR3 is CSAPKGTLSYNEQFF. CDR3 nucleotides: TGCAGTGCCCCCAAGGGGACCCTCTCCTACAATGAGCAGTTCTTC.

Of note for this clonotype: Mismatch with germline at one junction end may stem from a read error. The V call is TRBV25-1, the J call TRBJ2-6, with D tentatively TRBD1 (5 bases). This CDR3 comprises 16 residues. Germline V gene sequence: CDR1 MGHDK, CDR2 SYGVNS. The CDR3 DNA reads TGTGCCAGCAGTGAATGGTTGGGTTCTGGGGCCAACGTCCCGACTTTC. It encodes CASSEWLGSGANVPTF.

The rearrangement uses TRBV19 and TRBJ1-4, with D hard to call. The CDR3 extends over 11 amino acids. The germline V gene has CDR1 LNHDA and CDR2 SQIVND (reference sequence). The V end was cut by 10 bases, the J end by 3 bases, with 6 bases between. As DNA, the CDR3 is TGTGCCACCCTGTCTAATGAAAAACTGTTTTTT. Its protein is CATLSNEKLFF.

This clonotype was seen a handful of times. This rearrangement joins TRBV28 to TRBJ2-3; TRBD2 might be the D (7 bases). The CDR3 has 15 amino acids. The V gene lost 3 bases and the J gene lost 5 bases, with 15 bases spanning the gap. Germline CDR1 is MDHEN and CDR2 is SYDVKM. In DNA, the CDR3 is TGTGCCAGCAGTTTCCCCCCAGGGGAGGGAGATACGCAGTATTTT. It is translated as CASSFPPGEGDTQYF.

This sequence joins TRBV14 and TRBJ1-4; D is possibly TRBD1 (5 bases). Between the trimmed V and J ends, which lost 4 bases and 2 bases, there was a span of 14 bases. The CDR3 sequence is 16 residues long. Germline CDR1 reads SGHDN; CDR2 reads FVKESK. DNA of the CDR3: TGTGCCAGCAGCCCCCTCTCGGGGGACACTAATGAAAAACTGTTTTTT. Protein product: CASSPLSGDTNEKLFF.

The V and J genes are TRBV6-1 and TRBJ2-2; D call uncertain. The CDR3 is 13 amino acids. The V and J ends lost 4 bases and 2 bases respectively, with 5 bases between them. Germline CDR1 is MNHNS and CDR2 is SASEGT. The CDR3 nucleotides are TGTGCCAGCAGTGTAATTAACACCGGGGAGCTGTTTTTT. This encodes CASSVINTGELFF.

This clonotype turned up a few times. The genes are TRBV29-1 and TRBJ2-3; TRBD2 aligns across 12 bases. Germline V CDR1 and CDR2: SQVTM, ANQGSEA. The CDR3 sequence is 16 residues long. V was pared by 1 base and J by 1 base, with 3 bases of the junction left unmatched. The chain's CDR3 is CSVEGLAGARTDTQYF. Here the CDR3 DNA reads TGCAGCGTTGAAGGACTAGCGGGGGCGCGCACAGATACGCAGTATTTT.

The chain links TRBV3-1 to TRBJ2-1; D gene uncertain. Germline CDR1 is LGHDT and CDR2 is YNNKEL (reference sequence). Trimming took 3 bases from V and 5 from J, leaving 8 bases between them. There are 13 residues in the CDR3. CDR3 in DNA: TGTGCCAGCAGCCAGTTCCGCAACAATGAGCAGTTCTTC. Amino acids: CASSQFRNNEQFF.

This clonotype was counted between two and nine times. The V call is TRBV20-1, the J call TRBJ2-5; TRBD2 agrees at 8 bases. The junction had 17 bases not matched to a gene; V was cut back by 6 bases and J by 11 bases. The CDR3 contains 14 residues. Looked up from germline, CDR1 is DFQATT and CDR2 is SNEGSKA (reference sequence). CDR3 bases: TGCAGTGCAACCTCGGGACTAGGGGGGATAGAGCAGTACTTC. Its translation is CSATSGLGGIEQYF.

In its sample, this clonotype was seen a few times. This chain links TRBV5-1 with TRBJ2-7, with D perhaps TRBD1 (6 bases). Trimming took 4 bases from V and 5 from J, leaving 16 bases between them. Germline CDR1 and CDR2: SGHRS and YFSETQ. The CDR3 covers 14 residues. The CDR3 DNA is TGCGCCAGCAGCGCAAACACAGGGAACCACGAGCAGTACTTC. Residues: CASSANTGNHEQYF.

This clonotype has a handful of counts. This rearrangement joins TRBV5-1 to TRBJ1-2; a possible D gene is TRBD1 (6 bases). CDR1 and CDR2 (germline): SGHRS, YFSETQ. V was cut by 0 bases and J by 8 bases, with 17 bases left in between. CDR3 length: 15 residues. The CDR3 nucleotides read TGCGCCAGCAGCTTGGAAGGCAGGGGATATGAGGGCTACACCTTC. Amino acids: CASSLEGRGYEGYTF.

The table lists this clonotype with a count of one. Given the absence of the conserved phenylalanine or tryptophan at the CDR3 end, a read error is likely. The V and J genes are TRBV15 and TRBJ2-2; weak D call: TRBD2 (5 bases). This CDR3 region has 14 residues. Trimming left V 0 bases short and J 5 bases short, with 7 bases between. The germline CDR1 and CDR2 sequences are LNHNV and YYDKDF (reference sequence). This chain's CDR3 is CATSRDRETGELFL. In DNA form, the CDR3 reads TGTGCCACCAGCAGAGATAGGGAGACCGGGGAGCTGTTTCTT.

This chain connects TRBV7-9 to TRBJ2-7; D gene unclear. V shed 5 bases and J shed 3 bases, with 11 bases lying between them. The CDR3 has 13 residues. Germline CDR1 SEHNR, CDR2 FQNEAQ (reference sequence). CDR3 residues: CASSPLSRYEQYF. CDR3 bases: TGTGCCAGCAGCCCCTTGAGTCGCTACGAGCAGTACTTC. Complete variable domain (other parts from reference TRBV7-9 and TRBJ2-7): DTGVSQNPRHKITKRGQNVTFRCDPISEHNRLYWYRQTLGQGPEFLTYFQNEAQLEKSRLLSDRFSAERPKGSFSTLEIQRTEQGDSAMYLCASSPLSRYEQYFGPGTRLTVT.

The V call is TRBV3-1, the J call TRBJ2-5; 10 bases agree with TRBD2. The end of the DNA is better explained by TRBJ2-7, so the J call may be wrong. Germline-derived CDR1 and CDR2 are LGHDT and YNNKEL (reference sequence). The CDR3 runs to 15 residues. The DNA for the CDR3 is TGTGCCAGCAGCCAAGTAGACCAGCGGGGGGGCGAGCAGTACTTC. Translation: CASSQVDQRGGEQYF.

This clonotype turned up a few times. A much larger clone differs by one base, so this may be a read error. The rearrangement links TRBV5-1 to TRBJ2-1; 7 positions match TRBD1. Germline lookup yields CDR1 SGHRS and CDR2 YFSETQ. The CDR3 totals 15 residues. Trimming at V came to 2 bases and at J to 3 bases, leaving 5 bases not matched to a gene. CDR3 residues: CASSFADRFYNEQFF. In nucleotides, the CDR3 is TGCGCCAGCAGCTTTGCGGACAGGTTCTACAATGAGCAGTTCTTC.

The table lists this clonotype with a few counts. The rearrangement uses TRBV12-3 or TRBV12-4 and TRBJ2-1, with D perhaps matching TRBD2 (6 bases). With the DNA end fitting TRBJ2-7 better, the J assignment may be wrong. This CDR3 contains 13 residues. The CDR3 loop reads CASGSGDHNEQYF. CDR3 DNA: TGTGCCAGCGGTTCGGGAGATCACAATGAGCAGTACTTC.

The chain couples TRBV5-6 to TRBJ1-2, with D tentatively TRBD1 (5 bases). V was trimmed by 4 bases and J by 8 bases, leaving 21 bases between them. There are 15 residues in the CDR3. Germline CDR1 SGHDT, CDR2 YYEEEE. The CDR3 here is CASSDQAGGMEGYTF. The DNA for the CDR3 is TGTGCCAGCAGCGACCAAGCCGGGGGTATGGAGGGCTACACCTTC.